The rows below give T cell receptor beta chains drawn from one sample of a study of tumor and adjacent non-tumor tissue in lung cancer. Each CDR3 protein gets one entry after TCRdb re-called the multiplex PCR reads with MiXCR. The sample includes some 80,000 distinct CDR3 sequences, 76% of them seen just once. Sequencing was performed on distant non-tumor lung tissue. These receptors were taken from a man in his 70s with non-small cell lung cancer. Each CDR3 is given with its conserved first and last residue. A D gene is named only where the DNA matches it firmly. Clone sizes are given selectively: once, few, many, or a class where the clone is expanded.

v_call	d_call	clone_size	j_call	cdr3_aa	cdr3_nt
TRBV6-2/TRBV6-3	.	.	TRBJ1-1	CASRPGQFCDEVFF	TGTGCCAGCAGACCCGGACAGTTTTGTGATGAAGTTTTCTTT
TRBV4-1	.	.	TRBJ2-3	CASSQPFQTSTYTQYF	TGCGCCAGCAGCCAACCTTTCCAGACAAGCACATATACGCAGTATTTT
TRBV12-3/TRBV12-4	.	.	TRBJ2-6	CASTSGGAGSGANVLTF	TGTGCCAGCACTTCGGGCGGGGCCGGTTCTGGGGCCAACGTCCTGACTTTC
TRBV11-2	TRBD2	medium-sized	TRBJ2-3	CASSLVAGGDTQYF	TGTGCCAGCAGCTTAGTAGCGGGGGGAGATACGCAGTATTTT
TRBV10-3	.	.	TRBJ2-3	CVISDSAETQYF	TGTGTCATCAGTGATTCGGCAGAAACCCAGTATTTT
TRBV11-2	TRBD2	.	TRBJ2-1	CASSLDGGRGNEQFF	TGTGCCAGCAGCTTAGACGGCGGGAGGGGTAATGAGCAGTTCTTC
TRBV4-2	.	.	TRBJ1-5	CDSSQDWGSNQPHHF	TGTGACAGCAGCCAAGATTGGGGGTCCAATCAGCCCCACCATTTT
TRBV7-8	.	once	TRBJ2-3	CVSSLSLAAHTDTQYF	TGTGTCAGCAGCTTATCTCTGGCAGCACACACAGATACGCAGTATTTT
TRBV6-6	TRBD1	.	TRBJ1-1	CAGSSGQGRRAEAFF	TGTGCCGGCAGTAGTGGACAGGGACGAAGGGCTGAAGCTTTCTTT
TRBV28	.	once	TRBJ1-5	CAISSPVAGRNQPQHF	TGTGCCATCAGTTCTCCCGTGGCAGGGAGGAATCAGCCCCAGCATTTT
TRBV6-1	.	.	TRBJ1-1	CPSGERSRVNTEAFF	TGTCCCAGCGGTGAGAGGAGCAGGGTTAACACTGAAGCTTTCTTT
TRBV20-1	.	.	TRBJ1-5	CSVQILGDNQHQHF	TGCAGTGTTCAAATACTCGGGGACAATCAGCACCAGCATTTT
TRBV28	.	.	TRBJ1-2	CASSLPTNYGYIF	TGTGCCAGCAGTTTACCCACCAACTATGGCTACATCTTC
TRBV6-2/TRBV6-3	.	.	TRBJ2-6	CASSTGFGANVLAF	TGTGCCAGCAGTACAGGGTTTGGGGCCAACGTCCTGGCTTTT
TRBV11-3	TRBD1	few	TRBJ2-5	CASSQGQGAHVTKYF	TGTGCTAGCAGCCAAGGACAGGGGGCACACGTAACCAAGTACTTC
TRBV28	TRBD1	many	TRBJ1-1	CASRAQGGTEAFF	TGTGCCAGCAGAGCACAGGGGGGCACTGAAGCTTTCTTT
TRBV4-1	.	.	TRBJ1-4	CHSSQIRGQGSEKLFF	TGTCACAGCAGCCAGATACGGGGGCAGGGGAGCGAAAAACTGTTTTTT
TRBV2	TRBD1	.	TRBJ1-1	CASSRQGADTEAFF	TGTGCCAGCAGTCGACAGGGGGCGGACACTGAAGCCTTCTTT
TRBV6-5	TRBD1	.	TRBJ2-6	CDSSSGTGGSGANVLTF	TGTGACAGCAGTTCCGGGACAGGGGGCTCTGGGGCAAACGTCCTTACTTTC
TRBV6-2/TRBV6-3	.	many	TRBJ2-6	CASRDGQSGANVLTF	TGTGCCTCCCGGGACGGACAGTCTGGGGCCAACGTCCTGACTTTC
TRBV5-4	.	.	TRBJ2-2	CASSANTGELFF	TGTGCCAGCAGCGCAAACACCGGGGAGTTGTTTTTT
TRBV11-3	.	.	TRBJ2-1	CASSPQSRGEDEQFF	TGTGCCAGCAGCCCCCAGAGTAGGGGTGAGGATGAGCAATTCTTC
TRBV10-3	.	.	TRBJ1-2	CDIRQTYGYTF	TGTGACATCAGGCAGACCTATGGTTACACCTTC
TRBV5-6	.	.	TRBJ1-2	CASSFGTSLHYGYTF	TGTGCCAGCAGCTTCGGGACTTCACTTCACTATGGATACACCTTC
TRBV10-3	.	few	TRBJ2-7	CAISEMMGGYEQYF	TGTGCCATCAGTGAGATGATGGGAGGCTACGAGCAGTATTTC
TRBV12-3/TRBV12-4	TRBD1	.	TRBJ1-5	CASSLGTGGNQPKHF	TGTGCCAGTAGTTTAGGGACAGGGGGCAATCAGCCCAAACATTTT
TRBV6-5	TRBD1	.	TRBJ1-2	CASSYSVRGDGYTF	TGTGCCAGCAGCTACTCCGTCAGGGGGGATGGCTACACCTTC
TRBV5-1	.	.	TRBJ2-7	CASCLDSDTYVQYF	TGCGCCAGCTGCTTGGACAGCGATACCTACGTGCAGTACTTC
TRBV29-1	.	many	TRBJ1-2	CSVRANDGYTF	TGCAGCGTCCGGGCCAACGATGGCTACACCTTC
TRBV10-3	.	.	TRBJ1-2	CAINAEQSHGYVF	TGTGCCATCAATGCTGAGCAAAGCCACGGCTACGTCTTC
TRBV28	.	once	TRBJ1-4	CTSSIPILGQINEKLFF	TGTACCAGCAGTATACCAATCTTAGGCCAGATTAATGAAAAACTGTTTTTT
TRBV10-3	TRBD1	once	TRBJ1-4	CAISDGTGTNEKLFF	TGTGCCATCAGTGATGGGACAGGGACGAATGAAAAACTGTTTTTT
TRBV11-1	.	.	TRBJ2-3	CASSLFGGIRADTQYF	TGTGCCAGCAGCTTATTCGGTGGGATAAGGGCAGATACGCAGTATTTT